These 9 T cell receptor beta chains came from one sample sequenced in a study of blood T cells in healthy people across ages. Primers used in a second PCR of about 7 to 12 cycles were a sample-barcoded 5' primer and a J-beta primer mix. MiXCR, applied by TCRdb to the 5' RACE reads, yields one record per CDR3 protein. The top ten hold under 4.5% of the sample, which has about 800,000 distinct CDR3 sequences, roughly 25% seen once. The sample also formed part of further work on T cells of mothers and their children.

The specimen was blood. Every receptor here comes from a boy between 10 and 17 years old in good health.

V is TRBV12-3 or TRBV12-4 and J is TRBJ2-4, with D possibly matching TRBD1 (6 bases). The CDR3 loop spans 17 amino acids. Deletions cut 5 bases from V and 5 bases from J, with 22 bases between. The CDR3 DNA reads as TGTGCCAGCAGTCCCTACGCCGCCGACAGGCTGCAAAACATTCAGTACTTC. Translation: CASSPYAADRLQNIQYF.

The chain links TRBV7-9 to TRBJ2-7, with D perhaps TRBD1 (6 bases). V lost 4 bases to trimming and J lost 2 bases, with 12 bases between them. The CDR3 loop spans 14 amino acids. Germline CDR1 and CDR2: SEHNR and FQNEAQ (reference sequence). The CDR3 DNA reads as TGTGCCAGCAGCTCCACAGGGAAGACCTACGAGCAGTACTTC. This encodes CASSSTGKTYEQYF. The full variable domain, in which reference TRBV7-9 and TRBJ2-7 provide the parts outside the CDR3, is DTGVSQNPRHKITKRGQNVTFRCDPISEHNRLYWYRQTLGQGPEFLTYFQNEAQLEKSRLLSDRFSAERPKGSFSTLEIQRTEQGDSAMYLCASSSTGKTYEQYFGPGTRLTVT.

The chain couples TRBV4-1 to TRBJ1-5; D gene uncertain. Germline CDR1 and CDR2: MGHRA and YSYEKL. The CDR3 has 14 residues. The V gene lost 0 bases and the J gene lost 6 bases, with 9 bases spanning the gap. CDR3 sequence reads: CASSQDFMAQPQHF. In DNA, the CDR3 is TGCGCCAGCAGCCAAGATTTCATGGCTCAGCCCCAGCATTTT.

The chain carries TRBV3-1 and TRBJ2-7; D call uncertain. CDR3 length: 14 amino acids. Trimming removed 3 bases at V and 4 bases at J, with 13 bases between. Germline V gene lookup returns CDR1 LGHDT and CDR2 YNNKEL (reference sequence). The CDR3 region has the DNA TGTGCCAGCAGCCACGGCGTAGACGCTTACGAGCAGTACTTC. This sequence encodes CASSHGVDAYEQYF.

The table lists this clonotype with a few counts. V and J are TRBV11-1 and TRBJ2-1; TRBD2 aligns across 9 bases. Germline V CDR1 and CDR2: SGHAT, FQDESV (reference sequence). The CDR3 totals 18 residues. Losses at the gene ends were 5 bases for V and 6 bases for J; bases not matched to a gene: 17. The CDR3 reads CASSPRGTSGRRGNEQFF. The CDR3 DNA sequence: TGTGCCAGCAGCCCCCGAGGCACTAGCGGGCGTAGGGGCAATGAGCAGTTCTTC.

This clonotype was picked up a small number of times. The chain links TRBV18 to TRBJ1-1, with D unresolved. This CDR3 has 15 residues. The germline V and J ends were trimmed by 5 bases and 0 bases, with 13 bases remaining between them. CDR1 KGHSH and CDR2 LQKENI come from the germline V gene. DNA of the CDR3: TGTGCCAGCTCATATTTGCAGGACTTGAACACTGAAGCTTTCTTT. Its protein is CASSYLQDLNTEAFF.

This clonotype was observed a handful of times. The germline gene is not matched at one end of the junction; a read error may be the cause. This chain links TRBV7-7 with TRBJ2-5, with D unclear. This CDR3 is built from 15 residues. Per germline, CDR1 SSHAT and CDR2 FNYEAQ (reference sequence). CDR3 DNA: TGTGCTAGCAGCTTAGATGGTGGTGGGCAAGAGGCCCAGTACTTC. It yields the protein CASSLDGGGQEAQYF. The complete variable domain, with remaining parts taken from reference TRBV7-7 and TRBJ2-5, reads GAGVSQSPRYKVTKRGQDVTLRCDPISSHATLYWYQQALGQGPEFLTYFNYEAQPDKSGLPSDRFSAERPEGSISTLTIQRTEQRDSAMYRCASSLDGGGQEAQYFGPGTRLLVL.

J is TRBJ1-1 and V is TRBV5-1; D not certain. Germline assignment: CDR1 SGHRS and CDR2 YFSETQ. The CDR3 extends over 13 amino acids. The germline V and J ends were trimmed by 4 bases and 3 bases, with 10 bases remaining between them. CDR3 protein: CASSPEGYTEAFF. DNA of the CDR3: TGCGCCAGCAGCCCGGAAGGTTACACTGAAGCTTTCTTT.

V is TRBV18 and J is TRBJ2-4; the D is unclear. Germline lookup yields CDR1 KGHSH and CDR2 LQKENI. V gave up 3 bases and J gave up 0 bases, with 12 bases separating them. The CDR3 is 16 amino acids. This chain's CDR3 is CASSPNTNLAKNIQYF. In DNA, the CDR3 is TGTGCCAGCTCACCGAATACGAATCTAGCCAAAAACATTCAGTACTTC.